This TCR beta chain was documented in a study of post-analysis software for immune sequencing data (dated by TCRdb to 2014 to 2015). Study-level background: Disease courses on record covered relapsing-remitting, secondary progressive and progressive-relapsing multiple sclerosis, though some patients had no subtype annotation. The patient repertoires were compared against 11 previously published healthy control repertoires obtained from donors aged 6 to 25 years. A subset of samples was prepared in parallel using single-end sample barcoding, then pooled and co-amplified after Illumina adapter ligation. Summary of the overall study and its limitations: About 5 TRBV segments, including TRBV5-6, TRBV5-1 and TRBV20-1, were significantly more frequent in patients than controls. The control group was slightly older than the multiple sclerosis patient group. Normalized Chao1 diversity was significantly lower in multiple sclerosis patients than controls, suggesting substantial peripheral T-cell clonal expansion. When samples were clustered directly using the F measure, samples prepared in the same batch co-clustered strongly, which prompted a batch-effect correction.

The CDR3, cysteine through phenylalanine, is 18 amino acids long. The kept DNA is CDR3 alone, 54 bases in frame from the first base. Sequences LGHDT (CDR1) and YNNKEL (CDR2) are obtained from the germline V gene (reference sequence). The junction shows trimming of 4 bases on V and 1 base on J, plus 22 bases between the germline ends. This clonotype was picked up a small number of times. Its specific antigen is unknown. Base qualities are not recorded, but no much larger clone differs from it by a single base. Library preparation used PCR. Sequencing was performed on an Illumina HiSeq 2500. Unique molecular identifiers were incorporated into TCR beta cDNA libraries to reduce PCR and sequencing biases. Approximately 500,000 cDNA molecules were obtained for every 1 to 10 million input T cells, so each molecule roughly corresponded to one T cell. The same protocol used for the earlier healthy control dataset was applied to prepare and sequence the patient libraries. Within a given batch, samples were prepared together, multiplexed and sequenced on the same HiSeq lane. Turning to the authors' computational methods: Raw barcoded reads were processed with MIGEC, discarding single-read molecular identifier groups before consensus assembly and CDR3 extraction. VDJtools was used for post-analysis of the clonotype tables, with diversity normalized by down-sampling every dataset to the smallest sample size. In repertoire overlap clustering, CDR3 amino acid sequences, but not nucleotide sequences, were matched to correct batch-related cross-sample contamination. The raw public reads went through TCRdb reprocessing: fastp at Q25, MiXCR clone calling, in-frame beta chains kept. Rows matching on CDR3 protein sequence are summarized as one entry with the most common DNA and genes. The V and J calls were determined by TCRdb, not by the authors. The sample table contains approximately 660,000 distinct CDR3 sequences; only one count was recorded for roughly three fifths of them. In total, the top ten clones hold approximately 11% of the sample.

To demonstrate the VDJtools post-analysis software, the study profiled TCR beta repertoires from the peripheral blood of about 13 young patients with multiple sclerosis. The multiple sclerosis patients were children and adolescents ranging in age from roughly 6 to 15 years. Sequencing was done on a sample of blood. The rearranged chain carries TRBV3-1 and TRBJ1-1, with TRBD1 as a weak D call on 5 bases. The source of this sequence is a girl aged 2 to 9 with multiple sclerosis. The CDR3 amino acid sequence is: CASSPSVGGAAGNTEAFF. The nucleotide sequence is TGTGCCAGCAGCCCTTCTGTAGGAGGGGCTGCCGGGAACACTGAAGCTTTCTTT.